This T cell receptor (beta chain) stems from a study of blood T cell repertoires in COVID-19. Across the whole study: The study drew acute and convalescent COVID-19 samples from the United States, Italy and Spain. T cells, B-cell-depleted T cells, or PBMCs supplied cDNA or gDNA.

Profiled with immunoSEQ multiplex PCR; TCRdb holds only in-frame clones, not every one. The sample lists roughly 110,000 clones; about 84% were seen once. This CDR3 contains 15 residues. With 1 base clipped from V and 5 bases from J, the junction kept 3 bases outside the gene matches. CDR1 and CDR2 from the germline V gene are SGHDT and YYEEEE. The clonotype was recovered from a man between 45 and 60 years old with acute or convalescent COVID-19. Sequences were obtained from peripheral blood. This chain links TRBV5-6 with TRBJ1-5, with 10 bases matching TRBD1. The CDR3 region is CASSLNDRGHQPQHF. For the CDR3, the DNA is TGTGCCAGCAGCTTGAACGACAGGGGGCATCAGCCCCAGCATTTT.